The rows below give T cell receptor beta chains drawn from one sample of a study of CD8 T cells in Susac syndrome. One entry per CDR3 protein results from TCRdb running MiXCR on the immunoSEQ multiplex PCR reads. The data contain around 300,000 distinct CDR3 sequences, 89% of them singletons. The sequenced sample was CD8+ T cells from PBMCs. These receptors all come from a human donor with multiple sclerosis. Each CDR3 is given with its conserved first and last residue. Each record gives: V gene, J gene, D gene, clone size, CDR3 protein, CDR3 DNA. The D gene is left open where the match is weak. Expanded clones get a size class; other rows say once, few or many, or leave the size out.

V gene: TRBV30; J gene: TRBJ2-7; D gene: TRBD2; clone size: .; CDR3 protein: CAWSVFGGGLTEQYF; CDR3 DNA: TGTGCCTGGAGCGTATTCGGGGGGGGCCTGACCGAGCAGTACTTC
V gene: TRBV7-2; J gene: TRBJ2-1; D gene: TRBD2; clone size: .; CDR3 protein: CASSTWTSGNYEQFF; CDR3 DNA: TGTGCCAGCAGCACCTGGACTAGCGGGAATTATGAGCAGTTCTTC
V gene: TRBV6-2/TRBV6-3; J gene: TRBJ1-2; D gene: .; clone size: .; CDR3 protein: CASSPGHFNYGYTF; CDR3 DNA: TGTGCCAGCAGTCCAGGACACTTTAACTATGGCTACACCTTC
V gene: TRBV20-1; J gene: TRBJ2-5; D gene: .; clone size: .; CDR3 protein: CSAKNREGLTVIETQYF; CDR3 DNA: TGCAGTGCTAAAAACAGGGAGGGTCTAACGGTGATAGAGACCCAGTACTTC
V gene: TRBV23-1; J gene: TRBJ1-5; D gene: .; clone size: .; CDR3 protein: CASSHPGTMGNHSNQPQHF; CDR3 DNA: TGCGCCAGCAGTCACCCCGGGACAATGGGTAATCATAGCAATCAGCCCCAGCATTTT
V gene: TRBV29-1; J gene: TRBJ2-1; D gene: .; clone size: once; CDR3 protein: CSDLDYNEQFF; CDR3 DNA: TGCAGCGACTTGGACTACAATGAGCAGTTCTTC
V gene: TRBV5-1; J gene: TRBJ2-7; D gene: .; clone size: .; CDR3 protein: CASSYTTGPYEQYF; CDR3 DNA: TGCGCCAGCAGCTATACGACAGGACCCTACGAGCAGTACTTC
V gene: TRBV15; J gene: TRBJ2-1; D gene: TRBD2; clone size: .; CDR3 protein: CATSTGLASNEQFF; CDR3 DNA: TGTGCCACCAGCACGGGACTAGCAAGCAATGAGCAGTTCTTC
V gene: TRBV12-3/TRBV12-4; J gene: TRBJ2-1; D gene: .; clone size: .; CDR3 protein: CASSNPRGHRFF; CDR3 DNA: TGTGCCAGCAGTAACCCGCGAGGGCATAGGTTCTTC
V gene: TRBV7-2; J gene: TRBJ2-3; D gene: .; clone size: few; CDR3 protein: CASSLAPWDTQYF; CDR3 DNA: TGTGCCAGCAGCTTAGCCCCGTGGGATACGCAGTATTTT
V gene: TRBV25-1; J gene: TRBJ2-1; D gene: .; clone size: .; CDR3 protein: CASRHDRNNEQFF; CDR3 DNA: TGTGCCAGCAGACACGACAGGAACAATGAGCAGTTCTTC
V gene: TRBV28; J gene: TRBJ2-7; D gene: .; clone size: .; CDR3 protein: CASSNPSAVSYEQYF; CDR3 DNA: TGTGCCAGCAGTAATCCTAGCGCCGTCTCCTACGAGCAGTACTTC
V gene: TRBV25-1; J gene: TRBJ2-1; D gene: .; clone size: .; CDR3 protein: CASSESIREYNEQFF; CDR3 DNA: TGTGCCAGCAGTGAGAGTATCAGGGAGTACAATGAGCAGTTCTTC
V gene: TRBV4-1; J gene: TRBJ2-7; D gene: .; clone size: .; CDR3 protein: CASSQVASTEGEQYF; CDR3 DNA: TGCGCCAGCAGCCAAGTTGCCTCCACGGAGGGGGAGCAGTACTTC
V gene: TRBV9; J gene: TRBJ1-4; D gene: TRBD1; clone size: .; CDR3 protein: CASSGGGQGPPRNEKLFF; CDR3 DNA: TGTGCCAGCAGCGGTGGGGGACAGGGCCCCCCGAGGAATGAAAAACTGTTTTTT
V gene: TRBV19; J gene: TRBJ2-7; D gene: .; clone size: .; CDR3 protein: CASSYQGREQYF; CDR3 DNA: TGTGCCAGTAGCTACCAGGGGCGCGAGCAGTACTTC
V gene: TRBV20-1; J gene: TRBJ2-6; D gene: .; clone size: once; CDR3 protein: CSASLGVAGANVLTF; CDR3 DNA: TGCAGTGCTTCACTGGGGGTAGCTGGGGCCAACGTCCTGACTTTC
V gene: TRBV11-3; J gene: TRBJ2-7; D gene: .; clone size: .; CDR3 protein: CASSSTPARSYEQYF; CDR3 DNA: TGTGCCAGCAGCTCAACCCCGGCCCGCTCCTACGAGCAGTACTTC
V gene: TRBV28; J gene: TRBJ1-2; D gene: .; clone size: .; CDR3 protein: CASSLVDGYTF; CDR3 DNA: TGTGCCAGCAGTTTAGTAGATGGCTACACCTTC
V gene: TRBV18; J gene: TRBJ2-7; D gene: TRBD1; clone size: once; CDR3 protein: CASQDRDRTYEQYF; CDR3 DNA: TGTGCCAGCCAAGACAGGGACCGAACCTACGAGCAGTACTTC
V gene: TRBV24-1; J gene: TRBJ2-7; D gene: TRBD2; clone size: .; CDR3 protein: CATSSGLAAYEQYF; CDR3 DNA: TGTGCCACCAGTTCGGGACTAGCGGCCTACGAGCAGTACTTC
V gene: TRBV7-6; J gene: TRBJ1-2; D gene: TRBD1; clone size: .; CDR3 protein: CASSLATGASYGYTF; CDR3 DNA: TGTGCCAGCAGCTTAGCGACAGGGGCAAGCTATGGCTACACCTTC
V gene: TRBV30; J gene: TRBJ2-5; D gene: .; clone size: .; CDR3 protein: CAWSVLSTAETQYF; CDR3 DNA: TGTGCCTGGAGTGTACTGTCTACGGCGGAGACCCAGTACTTC
V gene: TRBV6-1; J gene: TRBJ2-7; D gene: .; clone size: few; CDR3 protein: CASSGASGYEQYF; CDR3 DNA: TGTGCCAGCTCAGGGGCTTCGGGTTACGAGCAGTACTTC
V gene: TRBV20-1; J gene: TRBJ2-1; D gene: .; clone size: once; CDR3 protein: CSARGIPSANEQFF; CDR3 DNA: TGCAGTGCTAGAGGTATTCCTAGCGCCAATGAGCAGTTCTTC
V gene: TRBV29-1; J gene: TRBJ2-6; D gene: TRBD1; clone size: .; CDR3 protein: CSAKVQGASGANVLTF; CDR3 DNA: TGCAGCGCCAAAGTCCAGGGGGCGTCTGGGGCCAACGTCCTGACTTTC
V gene: TRBV7-6; J gene: TRBJ2-2; D gene: .; clone size: few; CDR3 protein: CASCEEDDTGELFF; CDR3 DNA: TGTGCCAGCTGTGAGGAGGATGACACCGGGGAGCTGTTTTTT
V gene: TRBV30; J gene: TRBJ1-6; D gene: TRBD1; clone size: .; CDR3 protein: CAWSNRDRGLLYNSPLHF; CDR3 DNA: TGTGCCTGGAGTAACCGGGACAGGGGGCTTTTATATAATTCACCCCTCCACTTT
V gene: TRBV6-2/TRBV6-3; J gene: TRBJ1-2; D gene: TRBD1; clone size: .; CDR3 protein: CASSYPGTAKRGYTF; CDR3 DNA: TGTGCCAGCAGTTATCCCGGGACAGCAAAACGCGGCTACACCTTC
V gene: TRBV5-6; J gene: TRBJ1-2; D gene: TRBD1; clone size: .; CDR3 protein: CASSLAGTGRGTYGYTF; CDR3 DNA: TGTGCCAGCAGCTTGGCCGGGACAGGGAGGGGAACCTATGGCTACACCTTC
V gene: TRBV30; J gene: TRBJ2-1; D gene: .; clone size: .; CDR3 protein: CAWRSRRGLYNEQFF; CDR3 DNA: TGTGCCTGGAGAAGTAGGCGGGGCCTTTACAATGAGCAGTTCTTC